This TCR beta chain was sequenced in a study of Ad26.COV2.S vaccination and SARS-CoV-2 variants (dated by TCRdb to the early 2020s). Regarding the complete study: Vaccine-arm donors came from COV1001, a multicentre, randomized, double-blind, placebo-controlled phase I-IIa trial of Ad26.COV2.S in healthy adults. Dosing of Ad26.COV2.S was intramuscular, at either 5x10^10 or 1x10^11 viral particles, delivered as one shot or as two shots spaced 56 days apart. Sequencing of the TCRbeta repertoire served to evaluate the specificity and breadth of SARS-CoV-2-reactive T cell receptors following Ad26.COV2.S vaccination. The TCR-sequenced set comprised approximately 32 samples: about 19 Ad26.COV2.S vaccine recipients, 5 placebo recipients and 8 SARS-CoV-2 convalescent individuals. Trial participants were randomized into five groups of five: low-dose or high-dose Ad26.COV2.S given once or twice, or placebo on both occasions. Investigators did not know the trial group allocation while performing experiments and assessing outcomes. Overall study outcomes, separate from this receptor: Vaccine and placebo recipients had comparable non-spike TCR breadth, which fits with the vaccine containing only spike. Ad26.COV2.S recipients had higher spike-specific TCR breadth than placebo recipients (P = 0.0014). Comparing responses between vaccine doses or regimens was not something the study was powered to do. The authors noted that the TCR breadth and depth analyses may have underestimated total T cell responses. After vaccination, substantial breadth of spike-specific CD8+ and CD4+ T cell responses was reported.

Regarding this clone: Its antigen target is currently unknown. Base qualities are not recorded, but no much larger clone differs from it by a single base.

The immunoSEQ Assay was used to sequence TCRbeta CDR3 regions. After extraction, genomic DNA underwent amplification by bias-controlled multiplex PCR, followed by high-throughput sequencing. In the authors' own workflow: To quantify the absolute abundance of every unique TCRbeta CDR3 region, sequences were collapsed and filtered. T cell fraction was estimated by normalization of TCRbeta template counts to usable DNA, with usable DNA being measured through amplification of reference genes present in all nucleated cells. Repertoire TCRs were annotated as SARS-CoV-2-specific when V gene, CDR3 amino acid sequence and J gene were exactly matched to a known reactive TCR set. The reference SARS-CoV-2 TCR set came from MIRA and was filtered for enrichment in COVID-19-positive ImmuneCODE repertoires, removing public or cross-reactive TCRs. Using the MIRA antigens, annotated TCRs were further analysed by specific ORF or by position within an ORF. Breadth was defined as annotated unique rearrangements over total unique productive rearrangements; depth was the summed frequency of those rearrangements. Group comparisons of TCR breadth used two-sided Wilcoxon rank-sum tests. TCRdb took over this immuneACCESS table, retaining in-frame rearrangements with V and J assigned. Such tables are incomplete; in checked studies, under half of the missing clones stem from an unresolved V gene, and the remainder is unexplained. V, J and clone size were drawn from that table, and D and trimming were deduced from the DNA. The sample table shows 300,000 to 350,000 clones, and around 85% are seen once. The ten largest account for approximately 2.1% of the sample.

In the paper's terms, the treatment or condition label means: 15 to 20 received Ad26.COV2.S at low or high dose, single or two shots; roughly 5 received placebo; per-sample allocation not given. For vaccine and placebo recipients, repertoires were sequenced using samples collected on day 63 after the first injection. In Cohort 1b, 20 to 25 adults aged 18-55 years were enrolled at a single site in Boston, USA, between 29 July and 7 August 2020. Ad26.COV2.S was a replication-incompetent adenovirus type 26 vector that expressed a prefusion-stabilized SARS-CoV-2 spike protein derived from the original Wuhan strain. CDR3 length: 17 amino acids, cysteine to phenylalanine. Only CDR3 DNA remains: 51 bases, in frame from the first base. V has 0 bases trimmed and J has 4 bases trimmed; junction bases matching no gene number 10.

The sequence was collected from a person aged 18-60 years who received the Ad26.COV2.S COVID-19 vaccine or a placebo. Sequencing was performed on peripheral blood, taken in a trial of Ad26.COV2.S vaccine versus placebo. This chain joins TRBV5-3 to TRBJ2-7; a stretch of 10 junction bases matches TRBD1. TRBV5-3 belongs to the ORF category, with a function that is uncertain. The CDR3 sequence is CARSLGSNGTGDYEQYF. The sequenced DNA: TGTGCCAGAAGCTTGGGATCAAACGGGACAGGGGATTACGAGCAGTACTTC.